Following are 28 T cell receptor beta chains from one sample sequenced in a study of T cells in Graves' hyperthyroidism and ophthalmopathy. Researchers amplified the TCR beta CDR3 regions from RNA transcripts. The HTBI primer set drove a first-round RT-PCR of the TCR CDR3. TCRdb ran MiXCR on the multiplex PCR reads and lists one entry per CDR3 protein. The data hold under 350,000 distinct CDR3 sequences, with about a sixth observed a single time. The sequenced material came from blood. Every receptor here comes from a woman aged 55-69 years with Graves' ophthalmopathy.

In its sample, this clonotype was seen many times. The chain has TRBV6-5 and TRBJ2-1; D could derive from TRBD1 or TRBD2 (5 bases each). V gave up 2 bases and J gave up 4 bases, with 6 bases separating them. In germline, CDR1 is MNHEY, CDR2 SVGAGI. The CDR3 length is 13 residues. CDR3 nucleotide sequence: TGTGCCAGCAGTTACGGGGGTTACAATGAGCAGTTCTTC. Translation gives CASSYGGYNEQFF.

This clonotype was seen ten or more times. The chain employs TRBV30 and TRBJ2-1, with 10 bases identical to TRBD2. CDR3 size: 16 residues. Germline lookup yields CDR1 GTSNPN and CDR2 SVGIG (reference sequence). The trim removed 3 bases at V and 7 bases at J, leaving 12 bases unmatched. The CDR3 sequence is CAWRAVPGLARNEQFF. CDR3 bases: TGTGCCTGGAGGGCAGTCCCGGGACTAGCGAGAAATGAGCAGTTCTTC.

This clonotype was recorded at least ten times. The chain links TRBV18 to TRBJ2-6, with D perhaps assigned TRBD1 or TRBD2 (5 bases each). This CDR3 comprises 15 residues. Germline V lookup: CDR1 KGHSH, CDR2 LQKENI. Trimming took 6 bases from V and 2 from J, leaving 11 bases between them. The CDR3 here is CASSERGAGANVLTF. The CDR3 DNA is TGTGCCAGCTCTGAAAGAGGGGCTGGGGCCAACGTCCTGACTTTC.

This clonotype appeared many times. The rearrangement uses TRBV5-1 and TRBJ2-5; D uncertain. V gave up 0 bases and J gave up 1 base, with 4 bases separating them. Germline V gene data show CDR1 as SGHRS and CDR2 as YFSETQ. This CDR3 is built from 13 residues. DNA of the CDR3: TGCGCCAGCAGCTTGGAGGGCCAAGAGACCCAGTACTTC. It codes for CASSLEGQETQYF.

This clonotype was counted many times. The chain links TRBV28 to TRBJ1-4, with D hard to call. The CDR3 loop spans 11 amino acids. Germline CDR1 MDHEN, CDR2 SYDVKM. Trimming cost V 3 bases and J 12 bases, with 8 bases left between them. CDR3 nucleotide sequence: TGTGCCAGCAGTTTGATAGGGCAACTGTTTTTT. This sequence encodes CASSLIGQLFF.

The sample holds many counts of this clonotype. The chain's CDR3 is CASSVVGQGSDTQYF. The CDR3, as DNA: TGTGCCAGCAGCGTAGTTGGTCAGGGGTCAGATACGCAGTATTTT. The J gene is TRBJ2-3, the V gene TRBV9; D may be TRBD1 (6 bases). V shed 0 bases and J shed 4 bases, with 12 bases lying between them. CDR1 SGDLS and CDR2 YYNGEE come from the germline V gene. The CDR3 has 15 amino acids.

This clonotype showed up just a few times. The chain carries TRBV5-1 and TRBJ1-4, with D unresolved. Looked up from germline, CDR1 is SGHRS and CDR2 is YFSETQ. The length of the CDR3 is 13 residues. V was cut by 0 bases and J by 6 bases, with 6 bases left in between. This CDR3 is CASSLGGYEKLFF. The CDR3 region has the DNA TGCGCCAGCAGCTTGGGAGGGTATGAAAAACTGTTTTTT.

There are many counts of this clonotype. This chain connects TRBV12-3 or TRBV12-4 to TRBJ1-2; 8 positions match TRBD1. The CDR3 runs 15 residues. The V and J ends lost 6 bases and 5 bases, in that order; junction bases with no gene match: 11. This chain's CDR3 is CASRLGQGSGYGYTF. The CDR3 DNA reads as TGTGCCAGCAGACTCGGACAGGGAAGTGGGTATGGCTACACCTTC.

This clonotype has a count of ten or more. The CDR3 is CASSRGQLNTQYF. The CDR3 DNA reads as TGCGCCAGCAGCCGAGGACAGCTAAATACGCAGTATTTT. The chain couples TRBV5-1 to TRBJ2-3; D is perhaps TRBD1 (6 bases). The V end lost 4 bases, the J end lost 7 bases, and 13 bases lay between the germline ends. The CDR3 spans 13 residues. Germline CDR1 SGHRS, CDR2 YFSETQ.

Ten or more counts support this clonotype. The chain has TRBV20-1 and TRBJ2-3, with D hard to call. The CDR3 consists of 14 residues. The germline V gene encodes CDR1 DFQATT and CDR2 SNEGSKA (reference sequence). V lost 1 base and J lost 0, with 8 bases in between. In DNA form, the CDR3 reads TGCAGTGCTAGAGGTGGTTCAAGCACAGATACGCAGTATTTT. Protein sequence: CSARGGSSTDTQYF.

This clonotype was counted many times. V gene TRBV20-1 combines with J gene TRBJ1-2; possibly TRBD1 for D (5 bases). Germline CDR1 is DFQATT and CDR2 is SNEGSKA (reference sequence). The length of the CDR3 is 12 residues. Trimming left V 2 bases short and J 7 bases short, with 11 bases between. The DNA for the CDR3 is TGCAGTGCTAGATGGCCGGGGGGTGGCTACACCTTC. Its translation: CSARWPGGGYTF.

The V call is TRBV5-1, the J call TRBJ2-3; 9 bases map to TRBD1. The J segment lost 2 bases and the V segment lost 3 bases, leaving 7 bases of the junction unmatched. Germline V gives CDR1 SGHRS, CDR2 YFSETQ. The CDR3 has 16 amino acids. The DNA of the CDR3 is TGCGCCAGCAGCTCCCCTCGGGACAGGGCCACAGATACGCAGTATTTT. Amino acids: CASSSPRDRATDTQYF.

The sample holds many counts of this clonotype. J is TRBJ2-3 and V is TRBV20-1; the D gene could be TRBD1 or TRBD2 (5 bases each). There are 14 residues in the CDR3. The germline V and J ends were trimmed by 4 bases and 2 bases, with 13 bases remaining between them. Per the germline V gene, CDR1 is DFQATT and CDR2 is SNEGSKA (reference sequence). DNA of the CDR3: TGCAGTGCTATTTCAGGGAGTGCCACAGATACGCAGTATTTT. It codes for CSAISGSATDTQYF.

In its sample, this clonotype was seen a few times. The chain couples TRBV4-1 to TRBJ2-2; D is ambiguous. The CDR3 contains 17 residues. Trimming removed 4 bases at V and 3 bases at J, with 18 bases between. Germline assignment: CDR1 MGHRA and CDR2 YSYEKL. The CDR3: CASSRTPGDIHTGELFF. For the CDR3, the DNA is TGCGCCAGCAGCCGCACACCAGGCGACATACACACCGGGGAGCTGTTTTTT.

This clonotype came up many times. This chain uses TRBV18 with TRBJ1-2, with 7 bases fitting TRBD1. J was trimmed by 6 bases and V by 1 base; bases with no gene match: 8. CDR1 and CDR2 (germline): KGHSH, LQKENI. The CDR3 extends over 15 amino acids. The CDR3 DNA reads as TGTGCCAGCTCACCACTAAGGCAGGGGGGAGATGGCTACACCTTC. This sequence encodes CASSPLRQGGDGYTF.

At least ten counts were recorded for this clonotype. The rearrangement links TRBV28 to TRBJ2-7, with 10 bases matching TRBD2. The CDR3 has 16 residues. Germline lookup yields CDR1 MDHEN and CDR2 SYDVKM. V dropped 6 bases and J dropped 4; count of bases not matched to a gene: 12. CDR3 in DNA: TGTGCCAGCAGCCCAACCAGCGGGAGGGCCGGTTACGAGCAGTACTTC. This gives the protein CASSPTSGRAGYEQYF.

This clonotype came up many times. V gene TRBV7-9 combines with J gene TRBJ1-3; D not resolved. V was clipped by 4 bases and J by 0 bases, with 13 bases between them. The CDR3 is 16 residues long. Germline lookup yields CDR1 SEHNR and CDR2 FQNEAQ (reference sequence). The CDR3, as DNA: TGTGCCAGCAGCTACCGCGGGCCAAGCTCTGGAAACACCATATATTTT. Protein sequence: CASSYRGPSSGNTIYF.

At least ten counts were recorded for this clonotype. This sequence joins TRBV5-8 and TRBJ2-7; 11 bases map to TRBD2. The germline V gene has CDR1 SGHTS and CDR2 YDEGEE. V trimming: 3 bases; J trimming: 5 bases; junction bases outside the gene matches: 7. The CDR3 is 15 residues long. The CDR3 DNA follows: TGTGCCAGCAGCTCAGTCCCGGGACTAGCGGACGAGCAGTACTTC. Encoded protein: CASSSVPGLADEQYF.

This clonotype occurred many times. The chain is built from TRBV14 and TRBJ2-1; 8 bases fit TRBD2. The V segment lost 1 base and the J segment 4 bases; nucleotides outside the gene matches: 6. Germline V gene sequence: CDR1 SGHDN, CDR2 FVKESK. The CDR3 covers 16 residues. The DNA of the CDR3 is TGTGCCAGCAGCCAAGGACTAGCGCAACGGTACAATGAGCAGTTCTTC. Amino acid sequence: CASSQGLAQRYNEQFF.

This clonotype has more than one count but fewer than ten. This chain connects TRBV4-2 to TRBJ1-2; TRBD1 might be the D (6 bases). The CDR3 totals 15 residues. The germline V and J ends were trimmed by 3 bases and 1 base, with 12 bases remaining between them. The germline V gene encodes CDR1 LGHNA and CDR2 YNFKEQ. CDR3 bases: TGTGCCAGCAGCCAGCCGGGACAAGATAACTATGGCTACACCTTC. Amino acids: CASSQPGQDNYGYTF.

This clonotype was seen many times. The chain employs TRBV18 and TRBJ2-3; D may match TRBD1 or TRBD2 (5 bases each). Deletions cut 8 bases from V and 0 bases from J, with 9 bases between. Germline CDR1 is KGHSH and CDR2 is LQKENI. This CDR3 is built from 13 residues. CDR3 sequence (DNA): TGTGCCAGCCACCGGGACAGCACAGATACGCAGTATTTT. Translating it yields CASHRDSTDTQYF. Full variable domain (missing parts from reference TRBV18 and TRBJ2-3): NAGVMQNPRHLVRRRGQEARLRCSPMKGHSHVYWYRQLPEEGLKFMVYLQKENIIDESGMPKERFSAEFPKEGPSILRIQQVVRGDSAAYFCASHRDSTDTQYFGPGTRLTVL.

The sample holds many counts of this clonotype. This chain joins TRBV5-1 and TRBJ2-3; 9 bases are shared with TRBD2. Per germline, CDR1 SGHRS and CDR2 YFSETQ. J lost 4 bases, V lost 6 bases, and 9 bases had no gene match. CDR3 length: 15 residues. The CDR3 coding sequence is TGCGCCAGCACCCCGGTTAGCGGGGGCGCAGATACGCAGTATTTT. Translation gives CASTPVSGGADTQYF. The full variable domain, rest sourced from reference TRBV5-1 and TRBJ2-3, is KAGVTQTPRYLIKTRGQQVTLSCSPISGHRSVSWYQQTPGQGLQFLFEYFSETQRNKGNFPGRFSGRQFSNSRSEMNVSTLELGDSALYLCASTPVSGGADTQYFGPGTRLTVL.

At least ten counts were recorded for this clonotype. This chain connects TRBV29-1 to TRBJ1-1; 8 nucleotides agree with TRBD1. This CDR3 contains 14 residues. V shed 3 bases and J 1 base; nucleotides not matched to a gene: 4. CDR1 and CDR2 from the germline V gene are SQVTM and ANQGSEA. CDR3 sequence (DNA): TGCAGCGTTGACTCCAGGGGGCGGAACACTGAAGCTTTCTTT. Its translation is CSVDSRGRNTEAFF.

This clonotype was detected only a few times. The V gene is TRBV28, the J gene TRBJ1-5; possibly TRBD1 for D (5 bases). Germline V lookup: CDR1 MDHEN, CDR2 SYDVKM. Trimming took off 5 bases at V and 1 base at J, with 18 bases between the two ends. The CDR3 has 17 amino acids. The CDR3 DNA is TGTGCCAGCAGTCCCTCGGGGGTGATGGTCAGCAATCAGCCCCAGCATTTT. Its translation is CASSPSGVMVSNQPQHF.

This clonotype was observed at least ten times. The rearrangement joins TRBV6-2 or TRBV6-3 to TRBJ2-1, with 8 bases aligning to TRBD2. Germline V lookup: CDR1 MNHEY, CDR2 SVGEGT. There are 17 residues in the CDR3. J was trimmed by 1 base and V by 0 bases; bases with no gene match: 5. Written as DNA, the CDR3 is TGTGCCAGCAGTTACTCAAGGGCTAGCGGGTCCTACAATGAGCAGTTCTTC. It specifies CASSYSRASGSYNEQFF.

Points on this clonotype: One junction end does not reproduce the germline sequence, and a read error may be involved. The chain is built from TRBV29-1 and TRBJ2-7, with TRBD1 identical over 10 bases. The CDR3 loop spans 15 amino acids. Germline loops: CDR1 SQVTM, CDR2 ANQGSEA. The CDR3 reads CSVEGGDRGTYEQYF. Here the CDR3 DNA reads TGCAGCGTGGAAGGCGGGGACAGGGGTACCTACGAGCAGTACTTC.

This clonotype showed up just a few times. The chain links TRBV5-4 to TRBJ2-5, with a possible D match to TRBD2 (6 bases). Per germline, CDR1 SGHNT and CDR2 YYREEE (reference sequence). The CDR3 has 12 amino acids. V lost 0 bases and J 13 bases, leaving 13 bases between the germline ends. CDR3 sequence (DNA): TGTGCCAGCAGCTTGGATTACGAGGGAGGGTACTTC. Translated: CASSLDYEGGYF. Using reference TRBV5-4 and TRBJ2-5 for the parts outside the CDR3, the full variable domain is ETGVTQSPTHLIKTRGQQVTLRCSSQSGHNTVSWYQQALGQGPQFIFQYYREEENGRGNFPPRFSGLQFPNYSSELNVNALELDDSALYLCASSLDYEGGYFGPGTRLLVL.

V usage is TRBV7-2 and J usage is TRBJ2-3; 7 nucleotides line up with TRBD1. The V gene end was trimmed by 3 bases and the J gene end by 1 base; junction bases not matched to a gene: 7. The germline gives CDR1 SGHTA, CDR2 FQGNSA. The CDR3 contains 16 residues. CDR3 nucleotide sequence: TGTGCCAGCAGCTTCCCCAGGGGGTCGGGCACAGATACGCAGTATTTT. Amino acids: CASSFPRGSGTDTQYF.